The 10 T cell receptor beta chains below come from one sample, sequenced in a study of cytomegalovirus exposure and HLA in healthy donors. The PCR used 60 Vbeta and 13 Jbeta primers. Libraries were prepared by immunoSEQ multiplex PCR; TCRdb keeps only in-frame clonotypes and omits some of them. The data show about 160,000 clones, around 77% seen once. Sample: PBMCs. The receptor source for this set is a woman younger than 45 in good health and CMV-seronegative.

The chain employs TRBV5-1 and TRBJ2-1, with TRBD2 identical over 16 bases. The ends lost 4 bases at V and 7 bases at J; junction bases unmatched: 11. CDR3 length equals 18 residues. The germline V gene has CDR1 SGHRS and CDR2 YFSETQ. This chain's CDR3 is CASSGIGTSGGARNEQFF. CDR3 DNA: TGCGCCAGCAGCGGGATCGGGACTAGCGGGGGGGCACGTAATGAGCAGTTCTTC.

The CDR3 region is CASSGGRMGTEAFF. CDR3 in DNA: TGTGCCAGCAGTGGGGGCAGGATGGGGACTGAAGCTTTCTTT. The rearrangement joins TRBV6-1 to TRBJ1-1; tentatively, D is TRBD1 (5 bases). Germline V gene sequence: CDR1 MNHNS, CDR2 SASEGT. This CDR3 is 14 amino acids long. Trimming left V 4 bases short and J 5 bases short, with 14 bases between.

V usage is TRBV7-3 and J usage is TRBJ2-1; the D is unclear. There are 12 residues in the CDR3. In germline, CDR1 is SGHTA, CDR2 FQGTGA. The V and J ends lost 2 bases and 5 bases respectively, with 4 bases between them. The CDR3 coding sequence is TGTGCCAGCAGCTTACCGGACAATGAGCAGTTCTTC. It encodes CASSLPDNEQFF.

V is TRBV4-2 and J is TRBJ2-3, with TRBD1 matching 8 bases. The J segment lost 7 bases and the V segment lost 0 bases, leaving 9 bases of the junction unmatched. The germline V gene has CDR1 LGHNA and CDR2 YNFKEQ. The CDR3 totals 16 residues. CDR3 sequence: CASSQDRQGAWNTQYF. CDR3 nucleotide sequence: TGTGCCAGCAGCCAAGATCGGCAGGGGGCTTGGAATACGCAGTATTTT.

The V call is TRBV28, the J call TRBJ1-1; maybe TRBD1 (6 bases). CDR1 is MDHEN, CDR2 SYDVKM, per germline. The CDR3 consists of 15 residues. With 5 bases removed from V and 4 bases from J, the gap between germline ends came to 17 bases. Here the CDR3 reads CASSPPTGAATEAFF. The CDR3 nucleotides read TGTGCCAGCAGTCCGCCGACAGGTGCGGCCACTGAAGCTTTCTTT.

The V call is TRBV7-6, the J call TRBJ1-4; 10 nucleotides match TRBD1. Looked up from germline, CDR1 is SGHVS and CDR2 is FNYEAQ. The CDR3 runs 17 residues. V dropped 4 bases and J dropped 8; count of bases not matched to a gene: 13. This CDR3 reads CASSSHPRTGGGEKLFF. The CDR3 coding sequence is TGTGCCAGCAGCTCTCATCCCCGGACAGGGGGTGGCGAAAAACTGTTTTTT. Combining the CDR3 with reference TRBV7-6 and TRBJ1-4 gives the whole variable domain GAGVSQSPRYKVTKRGQDVALRCDPISGHVSLYWYRQALGQGPEFLTYFNYEAQQDKSGLPNDRFSAERPEGSISTLTIQRTEQRDSAMYRCASSSHPRTGGGEKLFFGSGTQLSVL.

This rearrangement joins TRBV28 to TRBJ2-7; D unresolved. This CDR3 is built from 14 residues. Trimming shortened V by 3 bases and J by 2 bases, and 11 bases separated the two germline ends. Germline values: CDR1 MDHEN, CDR2 SYDVKM. In nucleotides, the CDR3 is TGTGCCAGCAGTTTGGGCATGAAGACCTACGAGCAGTACTTC. This gives the protein CASSLGMKTYEQYF.

The chain combines TRBV29-1 with TRBJ2-2, with D perhaps TRBD1 (5 bases). This CDR3 spans 12 amino acids. Trimming shortened V by 4 bases and J by 7 bases, and 10 bases separated the two germline ends. Germline values: CDR1 SQVTM, CDR2 ANQGSEA. CDR3 DNA: TGCAGCGTTGGACAGTTTTTCGGGGAGCTGTTTTTT. Residues: CSVGQFFGELFF.

The CDR3 loop reads CASSARVGAKGGYTF. For the CDR3, the DNA is TGCGCCAGCAGCGCCCGGGTAGGGGCCAAGGGTGGCTACACCTTC. The rearrangement uses TRBV5-1 and TRBJ1-2; possible D gene TRBD1, 5 bases. CDR3 length: 15 residues. The germline CDR1 and CDR2 sequences are SGHRS and YFSETQ. The V gene lost 4 bases and the J gene lost 7 bases, with 20 bases spanning the gap.

V usage is TRBV6-7 and J usage is TRBJ2-7, with 9 positions matching TRBD1. TRBV6-7 counts as an open reading frame of uncertain function. This CDR3 comprises 19 residues. J gave up 1 base and V 4 bases, and 17 bases lay outside the gene matches. The CDR3 DNA reads TGTGCCAGCAGTTTGCGGGGTCCCGAGGGACAGGGACATTCCTACGAGCAGTACTTC. This encodes CASSLRGPEGQGHSYEQYF.